The 23 T cell receptor beta chains given below trace back to one sample, sequenced in a study of OX40 agonist ivuxolimab in advanced cancers. Profiling relied on immunoSEQ multiplex PCR, and the TCRdb table lists in-frame clones only, not all of them. The sample contains 60,000 to 75,000 clones, 80% to 95% of which appear only once. Specimen: CD4+ or CD8+ T cells sorted from blood, collected in a trial of the OX40 agonist ivuxolimab. The source of these receptors is an adult with an advanced solid tumor such as melanoma, head and neck, liver or kidney cancer.

CDR3 region: CASSQDPWTEGKGKLFF. DNA of the CDR3: TGCGCCAGCAGCCAAGACCCTTGGACGGAAGGAAAGGGTAAACTGTTTTTT. This chain links TRBV4-1 with TRBJ1-4, with D unclear. The V gene lost 0 bases and the J gene lost 11 bases, with 22 bases spanning the gap. The CDR3 length is 17 residues. Germline values: CDR1 MGHRA, CDR2 YSYEKL.

V is TRBV11-1 and J is TRBJ1-4; possibly TRBD1 for D (6 bases). CDR1 is SGHAT, CDR2 FQDESV, per germline (reference sequence). The CDR3 is 15 amino acids. V was trimmed by 5 bases and J by 3 bases, leaving 13 bases between them. CDR3 DNA: TGTGCCAGCAGCGCCTTCAGGGGCCCTAATGAAAAACTGTTTTTT. Protein sequence: CASSAFRGPNEKLFF.

The CDR3 DNA follows: TGTGCCAGCAGCGTTCGACAGTCCGGGGCCACCGGGGAGCTGTTTTTT. It yields the protein CASSVRQSGATGELFF. The chain combines TRBV9 with TRBJ2-2, with D perhaps TRBD1 or TRBD2 (5 bases each). Looked up from germline, CDR1 is SGDLS and CDR2 is YYNGEE. This CDR3 has 16 residues. Trimming cost V 2 bases and J 4 bases, with 15 bases left between them.

This clone was recorded once. This rearrangement joins TRBV6-5 to TRBJ2-1; TRBD1 matches at 7 bases. Germline loops: CDR1 MNHEY, CDR2 SVGAGI. CDR3 length: 12 amino acids. V trimming: 6 bases; J trimming: 8 bases; junction bases outside the gene matches: 4. CDR3 region: CASSQGTDEQFF. The CDR3 bases are TGTGCCAGCAGCCAAGGGACAGATGAGCAGTTCTTC.

The table lists this clone with a count of one. The genes are TRBV4-3 and TRBJ1-2, with 7 bases identical to TRBD1. CDR3 length: 15 residues. Germline lookup yields CDR1 LGHNA and CDR2 YSLEER. J was trimmed by 5 bases and V by 0 bases; bases with no gene match: 6. This chain's CDR3 is CASSQDGDSLYGYTF. CDR3 sequence (DNA): TGCGCCAGCAGCCAAGATGGGGACAGTTTGTATGGCTACACCTTC.

The CDR3 DNA follows: TGTGCCAGCAGCCTCCATCCCTCTAGCGGGGATGACACCGGGGAGCTGTTTTTT. Encoded protein: CASSLHPSSGDDTGELFF. The V call is TRBV7-9, the J call TRBJ2-2; TRBD2 matches at 9 bases. The CDR3 runs 18 residues. CDR1 and CDR2 (germline): SEHNR, FQNEAQ (reference sequence). Germline trimming cut 5 bases from V and 3 bases from J; bases unmatched to any gene: 13.

V gene TRBV19 combines with J gene TRBJ1-5; D ambiguous. Germline V gene data show CDR1 as LNHDA and CDR2 as SQIVND (reference sequence). The V end lost 6 bases, the J end lost 6 bases, and 12 bases lay between the germline ends. This CDR3 is built from 13 residues. The CDR3 is CASRKTASQPQHF. The DNA for the CDR3 is TGTGCCAGTAGGAAGACGGCGTCTCAGCCCCAGCATTTT.

V is TRBV19 and J is TRBJ2-7; D gene uncertain. Germline V CDR1 and CDR2: LNHDA, SQIVND (reference sequence). Trimming shortened V by 2 bases and J by 4 bases, and 15 bases separated the two germline ends. This CDR3 spans 15 amino acids. In DNA, the CDR3 is TGTGCCAGTAGTATAATAACAGATGGGTTTTACGAGCAGTACTTC. Amino acids: CASSIITDGFYEQYF. The whole variable domain, remainder taken from reference TRBV19 and TRBJ2-7, is DGGITQSPKYLFRKEGQNVTLSCEQNLNHDAMYWYRQDPGQGLRLIYYSQIVNDFQKGDIAEGYSVSREKKESFPLTVTSAQKNPTAFYLCASSIITDGFYEQYFGPGTRLTVT.

The V call is TRBV2, the J call TRBJ2-7; D gene unclear. The germline CDR1 and CDR2 sequences are SNHLY and FYNNEI. Trimming pared 1 base from V and 1 base from J, leaving 5 bases between. The CDR3 totals 13 residues. CDR3 nucleotides: TGTGCCAGCAGTGAAGTCGAGTCCTACGAGCAGTACTTC. Its translation is CASSEVESYEQYF. Based on the CDR3 plus reference TRBV2 and TRBJ2-7, the full variable domain is EPEVTQTPSHQVTQMGQEVILRCVPISNHLYFYWYRQILGQKVEFLVSFYNNEISEKSEIFDDQFSVERPDGSNFTLKIRSTKLEDSAMYFCASSEVESYEQYFGPGTRLTVT.

As DNA, the CDR3 is TGTGCCAGCAGCGCCGGGACAGGGTCCTATTATAATTCACCCCTCCACTTT. It is translated as CASSAGTGSYYNSPLHF. J is TRBJ1-6 and V is TRBV5-6, with 9 bases fitting TRBD1. In germline, CDR1 is SGHDT, CDR2 YYEEEE. The V gene end was trimmed by 4 bases and the J gene end by 4 bases; junction bases not matched to a gene: 9. The CDR3 totals 17 residues.

The gene calls are TRBV25-1 and TRBJ1-1, with 7 bases lining up with TRBD1. The germline V gene encodes CDR1 MGHDK and CDR2 SYGVNS. The CDR3 loop spans 13 amino acids. With V trimmed by 6 bases and J by 6 bases, 7 bases remained unmatched. CDR3 sequence (DNA): TGTGCCAGCAGACAGGGGCCCGTCGCTGAAGCTTTCTTT. Amino acids: CASRQGPVAEAFF.

Note on this clone: Other nucleotide sequences in the sample specify the same CDR3. This chain links TRBV5-1 with TRBJ2-7; D ambiguous. The germline gives CDR1 SGHRS, CDR2 YFSETQ. V lost 3 bases and J lost 3, with 4 bases in between. There are 11 residues in the CDR3. CDR3 protein: CASSSSYEQYF. In DNA, the CDR3 is TGCGCCAGCAGCTCAAGCTACGAGCAGTACTTC.

This chain connects TRBV9 to TRBJ2-3; 7 nucleotides agree with TRBD2. CDR1 is SGDLS, CDR2 YYNGEE, per germline. Trimming cost V 0 bases and J 9 bases; bases outside gene matches: 1. The CDR3 runs 12 residues. CDR3 loop: CASSVGEGTQYF. For the CDR3, the DNA is TGTGCCAGCAGCGTAGGGGAGGGGACGCAGTATTTT.

The sample holds a few counts of this clone. The genes are TRBV7-9 and TRBJ1-1; D is ambiguous. V was clipped by 5 bases and J by 3 bases, with 10 bases between them. Germline loops: CDR1 SEHNR, CDR2 FQNEAQ (reference sequence). CDR3 length equals 13 residues. The CDR3: CASSPAGHTEAFF. In DNA, the CDR3 is TGTGCCAGCAGCCCGGCCGGGCACACTGAAGCTTTCTTT.

The rearrangement uses TRBV6-6 and TRBJ2-7; a possible D gene is TRBD1 (5 bases). Germline CDR1 reads MNHNY; CDR2 reads SVGAGI (reference sequence). There are 15 residues in the CDR3. Trimming shortened V by 5 bases and J by 3 bases, and 17 bases separated the two germline ends. Written as DNA, the CDR3 is TGTGCCAGCAGTCCAGGGTTCTCAAAGCACTACGAGCAGTACTTC. Residues: CASSPGFSKHYEQYF.

The gene calls are TRBV6-5 and TRBJ2-7, with D perhaps TRBD1 (5 bases). There are 13 residues in the CDR3. Germline loops: CDR1 MNHEY, CDR2 SVGAGI. V gave up 0 bases and J gave up 3 bases, with 6 bases separating them. CDR3 sequence: CASSYSGDYEQYF. The DNA of the CDR3 is TGTGCCAGCAGTTACTCAGGGGACTACGAGCAGTACTTC.

The J gene is TRBJ2-7, the V gene TRBV7-9, with no clear D. V lost 8 bases, J lost 0 bases, and 8 bases lay in between. CDR1 is SEHNR, CDR2 FQNEAQ, per germline (reference sequence). The CDR3 sequence is 12 residues long. DNA of the CDR3: TGTGCCAGCCTAGGCAGCTCCTACGAGCAGTACTTC. Protein sequence: CASLGSSYEQYF.

The chain couples TRBV27 to TRBJ1-2, with a tentative D call TRBD1 (6 bases). Trimming pared 2 bases from V and 7 bases from J, leaving 20 bases between. The CDR3 is 16 residues long. Germline V CDR1 and CDR2: MNHEY, SMNVEV (reference sequence). The CDR3 spells CASSLTPWDISSGYTF. The CDR3 nucleotides read TGTGCCAGCAGTTTAACCCCATGGGACATTTCAAGTGGCTACACCTTC.

This chain joins TRBV11-2 and TRBJ2-2; D remains unclear. CDR3 length: 19 amino acids. The germline V gene encodes CDR1 SGHAT and CDR2 FQNNGV. The germline V and J ends were trimmed by 0 bases and 3 bases, with 20 bases remaining between them. The CDR3 is CASSLEIRSKSADTGELFF. The CDR3 DNA reads TGTGCCAGCAGCTTAGAAATACGCTCAAAGAGCGCGGACACCGGGGAGCTGTTTTTT. Full variable domain (missing parts from reference TRBV11-2 and TRBJ2-2): EAGVAQSPRYKIIEKRQSVAFWCNPISGHATLYWYQQILGQGPKLLIQFQNNGVVDDSQLPKDRFSAERLKGVDSTLKIQPAKLEDSAVYLCASSLEIRSKSADTGELFFGEGSRLTVL.

The gene calls are TRBV6-6 and TRBJ2-5, with 7 bases matching TRBD2. V dropped 8 bases and J dropped 5; count of bases not matched to a gene: 11. Germline V CDR1 and CDR2: MNHNY, SVGAGI (reference sequence). The CDR3 contains 14 residues. CDR3 residues: CASGPGLVWETQYF. CDR3 bases: TGTGCCAGCGGGCCCGGACTAGTCTGGGAGACCCAGTACTTC.

This clone was observed a few times. V is TRBV7-9 and J is TRBJ1-6; D might be TRBD1 (5 bases). There are 16 residues in the CDR3. Germline CDR1 and CDR2: SEHNR and FQNEAQ (reference sequence). V lost 3 bases to trimming and J lost 5 bases, with 14 bases between them. The CDR3 DNA is TGTGCCAGCAGCTTTTTTCGGACACCTGATAATTCACCCCTCCACTTT. Encoded protein: CASSFFRTPDNSPLHF.

V gene TRBV6-5 combines with J gene TRBJ1-2, with TRBD1 identical over 7 bases. Germline V lookup: CDR1 MNHEY, CDR2 SVGAGI. The trim removed 10 bases at V and 0 bases at J, leaving 5 bases unmatched. The CDR3 is made up of 13 amino acids. CDR3 in DNA: TGTGCCACCGGGACAGTCTCTAACTATGGCTACACCTTC. It translates to CATGTVSNYGYTF.

This clone has a single count. CDR3 in amino acids: CASSYDGRGNYGYTF. The CDR3 bases are TGTGCCAGCAGTTACGATGGCAGGGGGAACTATGGCTACACCTTC. The chain is built from TRBV6-5 and TRBJ1-2, with TRBD1 matching 7 bases. Germline V gives CDR1 MNHEY, CDR2 SVGAGI. Trimming removed 2 bases from V and 2 bases from J; junction bases left unmatched: 5. CDR3 length equals 15 residues.